The 25 T cell receptor beta chains below were found in one sample sequenced in a study of blood T cell repertoires in COVID-19. Profiling relied on immunoSEQ multiplex PCR, and the TCRdb table lists in-frame clones only, not all of them. The sample has roughly 210,000 clones, about 87% seen once; the top ten hold about 1.8%. The source material was peripheral blood. All receptors derive from a man in his 70s with acute or convalescent COVID-19.

The rearrangement uses TRBV10-3 and TRBJ2-1; 14 nucleotides align to TRBD2. Losses at the gene ends were 6 bases for V and 7 bases for J; bases not matched to a gene: 8. The CDR3 totals 16 residues. In germline, CDR1 is ENHRY, CDR2 SYGVKD. This CDR3 reads CAISQAGTSGSNEQFF. As DNA, the CDR3 is TGTGCCATCAGCCAAGCCGGGACTAGCGGGAGTAATGAGCAGTTCTTC.

Only one count was recorded for this clone. The gene calls are TRBV11-2 and TRBJ2-3, with TRBD1 as a possible D gene (6 bases). Germline V lookup: CDR1 SGHAT, CDR2 FQNNGV. The CDR3 has 14 residues. The V gene lost 2 bases and the J gene lost 2 bases, with 8 bases spanning the gap. The CDR3 loop reads CASSLYRVTDTQYF. CDR3 nucleotide sequence: TGTGCCAGCAGCTTATACAGGGTCACAGATACGCAGTATTTT. The full variable domain, its missing parts supplied by reference TRBV11-2 and TRBJ2-3, is EAGVAQSPRYKIIEKRQSVAFWCNPISGHATLYWYQQILGQGPKLLIQFQNNGVVDDSQLPKDRFSAERLKGVDSTLKIQPAKLEDSAVYLCASSLYRVTDTQYFGPGTRLTVL.

This rearrangement joins TRBV2 to TRBJ2-1; 7 bases align to TRBD2. The length of the CDR3 is 14 residues. Germline lookup yields CDR1 SNHLY and CDR2 FYNNEI. V gave up 8 bases and J gave up 6 bases; unmatched junction bases: 10. In DNA, the CDR3 is TGTGCCAGCCGAGCCCAAGCGGGATTCAATGAGCAGTTCTTC. This encodes CASRAQAGFNEQFF.

The J gene is TRBJ2-7, the V gene TRBV7-9; 10 bases are a match to TRBD1. The CDR3 sequence is 14 residues long. Germline CDR1 SEHNR, CDR2 FQNEAQ (reference sequence). Losses at the gene ends were 3 bases for V and 5 bases for J; bases not matched to a gene: 4. The CDR3 bases are TGTGCCAGCAGCTTCCGGGACAGGGGCCACGAGCAGTACTTC. Amino acids: CASSFRDRGHEQYF.

V and J are TRBV7-9 and TRBJ1-1, with D possibly matching TRBD1 (6 bases). CDR1 is SEHNR, CDR2 FQNEAQ, per germline (reference sequence). The CDR3 is made up of 14 amino acids. The germline V and J ends were trimmed by 6 bases and 4 bases, with 15 bases remaining between them. The CDR3 loop is CASSLGGGPTEAFF. The CDR3 bases are TGTGCCAGCAGTCTCGGCGGGGGGCCCACTGAAGCTTTCTTT.

V and J are TRBV27 and TRBJ1-2, with 9 bases matching TRBD1. The CDR3 runs 14 residues. V lost 5 bases and J lost 8; bases outside the gene matches: 9. Germline loops: CDR1 MNHEY, CDR2 SMNVEV (reference sequence). The CDR3 is CASSTWTGEGGYTF. Here the CDR3 DNA reads TGTGCCAGCAGTACCTGGACAGGGGAAGGAGGCTACACCTTC.

The chain has TRBV6-6 and TRBJ1-5, with TRBD1 identical over 11 bases. The CDR3 is made up of 17 amino acids. J gave up 2 bases and V 6 bases, and 9 bases lay outside the gene matches. The germline V gene encodes CDR1 MNHNY and CDR2 SVGAGI (reference sequence). The CDR3 DNA is TGTGCCAGCAGCCGACTCGGGACAGGGGGACGCAATCAGCCCCAGCATTTT. This sequence encodes CASSRLGTGGRNQPQHF.

The V and J genes are TRBV7-2 and TRBJ1-1; D remains unclear. The ends were cut back, 1 base at V and 5 bases at J, with 8 bases in the middle. In germline, CDR1 is SGHTA, CDR2 FQGNSA. This CDR3 has 13 amino acids. CDR3 bases: TGTGCCAGCAGCTTAGTGGCGGGAACTGAAGCTTTCTTT. Its protein product is CASSLVAGTEAFF.

J is TRBJ2-7 and V is TRBV28; 8 bases map to TRBD2. The trim removed 8 bases at V and 4 bases at J, leaving 10 bases unmatched. The CDR3 totals 14 residues. Germline assignment: CDR1 MDHEN and CDR2 SYDVKM. CDR3 protein: CASREGGSLYEQYF. Written as DNA, the CDR3 is TGTGCCAGCCGGGAGGGCGGGAGTCTGTACGAGCAGTACTTC.

CDR3 DNA: TGTGCCAGCAGCTTGCGGGTGCTAGCGGGAGAGGTAGAGACCCAGTACTTC. It yields the protein CASSLRVLAGEVETQYF. This chain uses TRBV5-4 with TRBJ2-5; 10 positions agree with TRBD2. Germline-derived CDR1 and CDR2 are SGHNT and YYREEE (reference sequence). The V segment lost 1 base and the J segment 4 bases; nucleotides outside the gene matches: 10. This CDR3 has 17 amino acids.

The V call is TRBV29-1, the J call TRBJ2-1; TRBD2 matches 7 bases. The CDR3 consists of 15 residues. V shed 6 bases and J 6 bases; nucleotides not matched to a gene: 14. Per germline, CDR1 SQVTM and CDR2 ANQGSEA. The CDR3 nucleotides are TGCAGCGTAGGAGCGGGGAGGGCCTTGGGCAATGAGCAGTTCTTC. Its protein is CSVGAGRALGNEQFF.

The chain combines TRBV6-5 with TRBJ2-1, with D perhaps TRBD1 (5 bases). The CDR3 spans 12 residues. Per germline, CDR1 MNHEY and CDR2 SVGAGI. Between the trimmed V and J ends, which lost 6 bases and 9 bases, there was a span of 12 bases. The CDR3 sequence: CASSQGYAEQFF. The CDR3, as DNA: TGTGCCAGCAGCCAGGGATACGCTGAGCAGTTCTTC.

DNA for the CDR3: TGTGCCAGCAGCTCCGGACAGAGAAGCTACACCTTC. Translating gives CASSSGQRSYTF. V is TRBV7-9 and J is TRBJ1-2, with TRBD1 as a possible D gene (6 bases). The germline V gene encodes CDR1 SEHNR and CDR2 FQNEAQ (reference sequence). V was pared by 4 bases and J by 9 bases, with 12 bases between. The length of the CDR3 is 12 residues.

The table lists this clone with a few counts. CDR3 residues: CASSSGALNTEAFF. CDR3 nucleotide sequence: TGCGCCAGCAGCTCAGGGGCCCTGAACACTGAAGCTTTCTTT. The rearrangement uses TRBV5-1 and TRBJ1-1, with D maybe TRBD1 (6 bases). V lost 3 bases and J 0 bases, leaving 9 bases between the germline ends. The V gene's germline CDR1 is SGHRS and CDR2 YFSETQ. The CDR3 loop spans 14 amino acids. Together with reference TRBV5-1 and TRBJ1-1, the CDR3 gives the full variable domain: KAGVTQTPRYLIKTRGQQVTLSCSPISGHRSVSWYQQTPGQGLQFLFEYFSETQRNKGNFPGRFSGRQFSNSRSEMNVSTLELGDSALYLCASSSGALNTEAFFGQGTRLTVV.

V and J are TRBV5-5 and TRBJ1-3; D is unclear. Germline V lookup: CDR1 SGHKS, CDR2 YYEKEE (reference sequence). Trimming pared 0 bases from V and 0 bases from J, leaving 4 bases between. This CDR3 has 14 residues. The CDR3 here is CASSLASSGNTIYF. Here the CDR3 DNA reads TGTGCCAGCAGCTTGGCGAGCTCTGGAAACACCATATATTTT.

This sequence joins TRBV19 and TRBJ2-5; the match to TRBD1 covers 7 bases. The V and J ends lost 5 bases and 3 bases, in that order; junction bases with no gene match: 6. Germline lookup yields CDR1 LNHDA and CDR2 SQIVND (reference sequence). This CDR3 comprises 14 residues. As DNA, the CDR3 is TGTGCCAGTAGTTTGACAGGGAGAGAAGAGACCCAGTACTTC. Translated, it gives CASSLTGREETQYF.

J is TRBJ2-5 and V is TRBV5-1, with a weak D call TRBD1 (6 bases). From germline, CDR1 is SGHRS and CDR2 YFSETQ. This CDR3 is built from 14 residues. V gave up 2 bases and J gave up 5 bases, with 13 bases separating them. Written as DNA, the CDR3 is TGCGCCAGCAGCTTACAGGGCTCCGGGGAGACCCAGTACTTC. Residues: CASSLQGSGETQYF. Full variable domain (outside the CDR3, taken from reference TRBV5-1 and TRBJ2-5): KAGVTQTPRYLIKTRGQQVTLSCSPISGHRSVSWYQQTPGQGLQFLFEYFSETQRNKGNFPGRFSGRQFSNSRSEMNVSTLELGDSALYLCASSLQGSGETQYFGPGTRLLVL.

V gene TRBV6-6 combines with J gene TRBJ2-3; TRBD2 matches at 10 bases. Germline CDR1 and CDR2: MNHNY and SVGAGI (reference sequence). The CDR3 sequence is 16 residues long. Losses at the gene ends were 4 bases for V and 2 bases for J; bases not matched to a gene: 6. This chain's CDR3 is CASSSLAGAITDTQYF. The DNA for the CDR3 is TGTGCCAGCAGTTCCCTAGCGGGAGCGATCACAGATACGCAGTATTTT.

The chain employs TRBV19 and TRBJ1-1; D is perhaps TRBD1 (6 bases). V dropped 4 bases and J dropped 0 bases, with 12 bases sitting between them. The CDR3 is 15 amino acids. CDR1 and CDR2 (germline): LNHDA, SQIVND (reference sequence). The chain's CDR3 is CASSTRQVLNTEAFF. DNA for the CDR3: TGTGCCAGTAGTACCCGACAGGTGCTGAACACTGAAGCTTTCTTT.

This chain uses TRBV4-2 with TRBJ2-7; possibly TRBD1 for D (6 bases). Looked up from germline, CDR1 is LGHNA and CDR2 is YNFKEQ. V lost 0 bases, J lost 2 bases, and 17 bases lay in between. The CDR3 has 17 residues. Here the CDR3 reads CASSQDFIRDTTYEQYF. The DNA for the CDR3 is TGTGCCAGCAGCCAAGATTTCATTCGGGACACCACCTACGAGCAGTACTTC.

The rearrangement uses TRBV7-8 and TRBJ1-6; no clear D. CDR1 and CDR2 from the germline V gene are SGHVS and FQNEAQ. This CDR3 contains 16 residues. Trimming removed 4 bases at V and 5 bases at J, with 15 bases between. The CDR3 spells CASSSRSGSNNSPLHF. Written as DNA, the CDR3 is TGTGCCAGCAGCTCGAGGTCGGGGTCCAATAATTCACCCCTCCACTTT.

This chain uses TRBV11-2 with TRBJ1-1; 7 bases match TRBD1. The CDR3 length is 16 residues. CDR1 SGHAT and CDR2 FQNNGV come from the germline V gene. V gave up 6 bases and J gave up 7 bases; unmatched junction bases: 17. CDR3 protein: CASSLTSTGTAIEAFF. The CDR3, as DNA: TGTGCCAGCAGTTTAACCTCGACAGGGACCGCAATTGAAGCTTTCTTT.

The V and J genes are TRBV11-3 and TRBJ2-3; D perhaps matches TRBD2 (6 bases). Trimming took 1 base from V and 0 from J, leaving 14 bases between them. Germline values: CDR1 SGHNT, CDR2 YENEEA. CDR3 length: 17 amino acids. The CDR3 sequence: CASSLGGTLTSTDTQYF. The CDR3, as DNA: TGTGCCAGCAGCTTAGGGGGGACTCTAACTAGCACAGATACGCAGTATTTT.

The V call is TRBV30, the J call TRBJ1-3; the D gene is possibly TRBD1 (5 bases). Trimming shortened V by 2 bases and J by 0 bases, and 8 bases separated the two germline ends. This CDR3 region has 14 residues. Germline V gives CDR1 GTSNPN, CDR2 SVGIG (reference sequence). DNA for the CDR3: TGTGCCTGGAGTAGGCAGGGCTCTGGAAACACCATATATTTT. Protein product: CAWSRQGSGNTIYF.

This chain joins TRBV7-8 and TRBJ2-7, with 7 bases lining up with TRBD2. Trimming took 2 bases from V and 5 from J; bases not matched to a gene: 12. This CDR3 comprises 16 residues. The germline V gene has CDR1 SGHVS and CDR2 FQNEAQ. CDR3 residues: CASSLLLLAATDEQYF. CDR3 nucleotides: TGTGCCAGCAGCTTACTTCTCCTAGCGGCGACAGACGAGCAGTACTTC.